Listed below are T cell receptor beta chains from one sample, sequenced in a study of response to subunit inactivated influenza vaccine. A single record per CDR3 protein comes from TCRdb applying MiXCR to the RT-PCR reads. The data show fewer than 800,000 distinct CDR3 sequences, more than 15% seen once. The sequenced sample was PBMCs from blood, obtained approximately 12 days after vaccination. These receptors all stem from a man aged 50 to 60 who received an inactivated influenza vaccine. Each CDR3 is given with its conserved first and last residue. The D gene is left open where the match is weak. Expanded clones are given a class, and other clones once, few, many or no size at all.

abundance	j_gene	d_gene	v_gene	CDR3aa	CDR3nt
.	TRBJ2-5	.	TRBV29-1	CSVERLGQLARQETQYF	TGCAGCGTTGAAAGGCTAGGCCAACTAGCTCGGCAAGAGACCCAGTACTTC
few	TRBJ1-2	.	TRBV15	CATSTGGNYGYTF	TGTGCCACCAGCACTGGGGGCAACTATGGCTACACCTTC
few	TRBJ1-5	.	TRBV5-1	CASSFGPDNQPQHF	TGCGCCAGCAGCTTTGGCCCGGACAATCAGCCCCAGCATTTT
many	TRBJ2-5	.	TRBV5-1	CASSLGRNQETQYF	TGTGCCAGCAGTCTGGGGAGGAACCAAGAGACCCAGTACTTC
many	TRBJ2-5	TRBD2	TRBV28	CATAGGVETQYF	TGTGCCACCGCCGGGGGGGTAGAGACCCAGTACTTC
few	TRBJ2-1	.	TRBV2	CASSIQTGYTEQFF	TGTGCCAGCAGTATACAGACAGGTTATACTGAGCAGTTCTTC
.	TRBJ2-7	.	TRBV29-1	CSASRGNYEQYF	TGCAGCGCCTCCCGTGGGAACTACGAGCAGTACTTC
few	TRBJ1-1	.	TRBV7-9	CARTGFRWVNTEAFF	TGTGCCAGGACGGGGTTTCGATGGGTGAACACTGAAGCTTTCTTT
.	TRBJ1-5	TRBD1	TRBV6-2/TRBV6-3	CASRGQGRSQPQHF	TGTGCCAGCAGGGGACAGGGGCGATCCCAGCCCCAGCATTTT
.	TRBJ2-7	TRBD1	TRBV6-5	CASSYRDRGQDEQYF	TGTGCCAGCAGTTACCGTGACAGGGGGCAAGACGAGCAGTACTTC
.	TRBJ1-2	TRBD1	TRBV7-9	CASSPTRGQEDGYTF	TGTGCCAGCAGCCCCACCAGGGGGCAGGAGGACGGCTACACCTTC
.	TRBJ1-2	.	TRBV7-2	CASSFSNNYGYTF	TGTGCCAGCAGTTTTAGTAATAACTATGGCTACACCTTC
.	TRBJ1-5	TRBD1	TRBV19	CASSILGTGTRQPQHF	TGTGCCAGTAGTATACTTGGGACAGGGACCAGGCAGCCCCAGCATTTT
many	TRBJ1-5	.	TRBV12-3/TRBV12-4	CASSLMIRDNQPQHF	TGTGCCAGCAGTTTAATGATTCGCGACAATCAGCCCCAGCATTTT
few	TRBJ2-1	.	TRBV20-1	CSASLGPTYNEQFF	TGCAGTGCTAGTCTAGGGCCCACCTACAATGAGCAGTTCTTC
few	TRBJ2-3	.	TRBV4-1	CASSHSDWKGAEWTQYF	TGCGCCAGCAGCCACTCGGACTGGAAAGGGGCTGAGTGGACGCAGTATTTT
.	TRBJ2-7	.	TRBV4-3	CASSPDTNYEQYF	TGCGCCAGCAGCCCTGACACCAACTACGAGCAGTACTTC
few	TRBJ2-3	.	TRBV12-3/TRBV12-4	CASSPGAVSTDTQYF	TGTGCCAGCAGCCCCGGAGCGGTTAGCACAGATACGCAGTATTTT
few	TRBJ2-5	.	TRBV11-2	CASSRDWLIETQYF	TGTGCCAGCAGCCGGGATTGGCTTATAGAGACCCAGTACTTC
.	TRBJ1-5	.	TRBV28	CASSLEGIGNQPQHF	TGTGCCAGCAGTTTAGAGGGAATTGGCAATCAGCCCCAGCATTTT
few	TRBJ2-7	.	TRBV12-3/TRBV12-4	CASSGKYEQYF	TGTGCCAGCAGTGGGAAATACGAGCAGTACTTC
.	TRBJ2-1	TRBD1	TRBV15	CATSGRDRGTNEQFF	TGTGCCACCAGCGGCCGGGACAGGGGCACCAATGAGCAGTTCTTC
.	TRBJ2-2	.	TRBV27	CASSPLIYGRRAYTGELFF	TGTGCCAGCAGTCCTCTAATATATGGGAGGAGGGCTTACACCGGGGAGCTGTTTTTT
few	TRBJ1-1	.	TRBV5-5	CASSLESEAFF	TGTGCCAGCAGCTTGGAGTCTGAAGCTTTCTTT
.	TRBJ2-3	TRBD1	TRBV11-2	CASSRDRARDTQYF	TGTGCCAGCAGCCGGGACAGGGCGCGAGATACGCAGTATTTT
.	TRBJ2-7	TRBD2	TRBV11-1	CASSSQWTSGRISGYEQYF	TGTGCCAGCAGCTCTCAATGGACTAGCGGGAGAATTTCGGGCTACGAGCAGTACTTC
.	TRBJ1-6	TRBD1	TRBV12-3/TRBV12-4	CASSLAAGGSSPLHF	TGTGCCAGCAGTTTAGCGGCAGGGGGTTCTTCACCCCTCCACTTT
.	TRBJ2-7	TRBD1	TRBV4-2	CASSQDQWDSEQYF	TGTGCCAGCAGCCAAGATCAGTGGGACAGCGAGCAGTACTTC
many	TRBJ1-6	.	TRBV7-2	CASSLKFNSPLHF	TGTGCCAGCAGCTTAAAATTTAATTCACCCCTCCACTTT
few	TRBJ1-1	TRBD1	TRBV2	CASSVMDRGGTEAFF	TGTGCCAGCAGTGTAATGGACAGGGGAGGCACTGAAGCTTTCTTT
few	TRBJ2-5	TRBD2	TRBV5-1	CASGIAGGRETQYF	TGCGCCAGCGGCATAGCGGGGGGGCGAGAGACCCAGTACTTC
few	TRBJ2-5	.	TRBV13	CASSEGLGGRETQYF	TGTGCCAGCAGCGAAGGACTAGGGGGGCGAGAGACCCAGTACTTC
few	TRBJ2-2	TRBD2	TRBV7-8	CASSLHGGGNTGELFF	TGTGCCAGCAGCTTACATGGCGGGGGGAACACCGGGGAGCTGTTTTTT
.	TRBJ2-3	.	TRBV9	CASSVASLGADTQYF	TGTGCCAGCAGCGTAGCCAGCCTTGGCGCAGATACGCAGTATTTT
.	TRBJ2-4	TRBD1	TRBV29-1	CSGGTGLNIQYF	TGCAGCGGGGGGACAGGGTTGAACATTCAGTACTTC
many	TRBJ2-3	TRBD2	TRBV6-5	CASSYSGGGTDTQYF	TGCGCCAGCAGCTATAGCGGGGGGGGCACAGATACGCAGTATTTT
few	TRBJ2-1	.	TRBV11-2	CASSPDGTFNEQFF	TGTGCCAGCAGCCCAGATGGGACTTTCAATGAGCAGTTCTTC
few	TRBJ2-7	.	TRBV7-9	CASSAGPNNYEQYF	TGTGCCAGCAGCGCGGGACCGAACAACTACGAGCAGTACTTC
few	TRBJ1-2	.	TRBV12-3/TRBV12-4	CASSGSRTGYTF	TGTGCCAGCAGTGGGAGTCGGACTGGCTACACCTTC